The 2 T cell receptor beta chains below were found in one sample sequenced in a study of blood T cell repertoires in COVID-19. The data were produced by immunoSEQ multiplex PCR, yet TCRdb's version contains in-frame clones alone and is incomplete. The sample lists 46,000 or so clones, approximately 86% seen once, with roughly 15% in the top ten. Sequencing was done on a sample of peripheral blood. These receptors were collected from a man aged 55 to 69 with active or convalescent COVID-19.

The chain couples TRBV5-5 to TRBJ1-1, with unresolved D. The CDR3 covers 13 residues. Germline CDR1 SGHKS, CDR2 YYEKEE (reference sequence). V was shortened by 2 bases and J by 7 bases, with 12 bases between the two germline ends. The CDR3 loop is CASSLDPTIEAFF. Written as DNA, the CDR3 is TGTGCCAGCAGCTTAGACCCGACAATTGAAGCTTTCTTT.

The chain links TRBV5-6 to TRBJ2-2; 7 nucleotides align to TRBD1. The CDR3 consists of 16 residues. The V and J ends lost 4 bases and 5 bases, in that order; junction bases with no gene match: 11. Per the germline V gene, CDR1 is SGHDT and CDR2 is YYEEEE. CDR3 region: CASSRGQDRLTGELFF. The DNA for the CDR3 is TGTGCCAGCAGCCGAGGACAGGATCGGTTGACCGGGGAGCTGTTTTTT.